The clone carrying this T cell receptor (beta chain) appeared a single time. The sample comes from a study of blood T cell repertoires in COVID-19. Across the whole study: Samples taken during acute and convalescent COVID-19 were collected in the United States, Italy and Spain. Sample material is recorded as cDNA or gDNA derived from T cells, B-cell-depleted T cells, or PBMCs.

In the original processing: Estimation of nucleated cell counts relied on the amplification of reference gene primers. The assay was immunoSEQ multiplex PCR, and TCRdb's table has in-frame clones only and misses some. Clonal size and the V and J genes are those of that table, whereas D and trimming came from the DNA. The sample includes tens of thousands of clones, about 80% of them seen just once. The CDR3 has 16 residues. V was clipped by 5 bases and J by 4 bases; unmatched bases: 8. From germline, CDR1 is LNHDA and CDR2 SQIVND (reference sequence). This receptor was obtained from a human donor in a cohort sampled during active COVID-19. The chain recombines TRBV19 with TRBJ1-5; 10 nucleotides match TRBD1. Source material: peripheral blood. The DNA for the CDR3 is TGTGCCAGTAGTGCCCCGGACAGGGGGTCTAATCAGCCCCAGCATTTT. As protein: CASSAPDRGSNQPQHF.